The 3 T cell receptor beta chains below were found in one sample sequenced in a study of T cells in Graves' hyperthyroidism and ophthalmopathy. RNA transcripts served as the template for amplifying TCR beta CDR3 regions. HTBI primers drove first-round RT-PCR of the TCR CDR3. TCRdb reanalysed the multiplex PCR reads using MiXCR and keeps one entry per CDR3 protein. This table has approximately 300,000 distinct CDR3 sequences, less than 20% appearing once. Material: blood. The receptors derive from a man aged 45-60 years with Graves' ophthalmopathy.

The CDR3 DNA is TGTGCCAGCAGCGTGGGACAGGGAGGATCTGAAGCTTTCTTT. This encodes CASSVGQGGSEAFF. This rearrangement joins TRBV11-3 to TRBJ1-1; 9 nucleotides match TRBD1. J gave up 6 bases and V 5 bases, and 7 bases lay outside the gene matches. The CDR3 has 14 amino acids. Germline CDR1 SGHNT, CDR2 YENEEA.

This clonotype was counted only a few times. The gene calls are TRBV10-2 and TRBJ2-1, with 9 bases matching TRBD2. Trimming cost V 0 bases and J 8 bases; bases outside gene matches: 2. Per germline, CDR1 WSHSY and CDR2 SAAADI. There are 14 residues in the CDR3. CDR3 sequence: CASSESREGHEQFF. CDR3 nucleotide sequence: TGCGCCAGCAGTGAGTCGCGGGAGGGGCATGAGCAGTTCTTC.

The rearrangement joins TRBV2 to TRBJ1-5; 7 bases are a match to TRBD1. Per germline, CDR1 SNHLY and CDR2 FYNNEI. The CDR3 has 13 residues. Unmatched junction bases numbered 6, after V lost 6 bases and J lost 7 bases. The CDR3 loop reads CASRGQTRQPQHF. The CDR3, as DNA: TGTGCCAGCAGGGGACAGACACGACAGCCCCAGCATTTT.